A selection of T cell receptor beta chains follows, all from one sample in a study of blood T cells in healthy people across ages. TCRdb reprocessed the 5' RACE reads via MiXCR and lists one record per CDR3 protein. The sample lists 700,000 to 850,000 distinct CDR3 sequences, around 36% occurring once. The material sequenced was blood. The receptors here all came from a man between 18 and 35 years old in good health. The CDR3 runs from the conserved cysteine through the conserved F or W. Fields, in order: CDR3 length, J gene, V gene, CDR3 protein.

14 TRBJ1-5 TRBV12-3/TRBV12-4 CASSADRVGQPQHF
13 TRBJ2-3 TRBV20-1 CSANIGSTDTQYF
13 TRBJ2-1 TRBV7-9 CASRQWGWNEQFF
14 TRBJ2-5 TRBV20-1 CSAPTSGGTTTQYF
14 TRBJ2-5 TRBV4-1 CASSERLAGETQYF
13 TRBJ2-7 TRBV6-5 CASRPGGVWEQYF
14 TRBJ2-7 TRBV6-2/TRBV6-3 CASNPSGRKGEQYF
15 TRBJ1-4 TRBV20-1 CSARDFKGTNEKLFF
19 TRBJ2-6 TRBV7-2 CASSLSLAGVISGANVLTF
14 TRBJ2-7 TRBV7-8 CASSSGRASYKQYF
13 TRBJ2-3 TRBV20-1 CSARDSLTDTQYF
11 TRBJ2-3 TRBV20-1 CAGEGTDTQYF
16 TRBJ1-4 TRBV9 CASSVDSRGGREKLFF
14 TRBJ2-5 TRBV2 CASSDWTGEETQYF
12 TRBJ1-1 TRBV7-9 CASSFGTPEAFF
14 TRBJ2-3 TRBV18 CASSLLAGRDTQYF
15 TRBJ2-3 TRBV19 CASSRNRGRADTQYF
18 TRBJ1-4 TRBV7-8 CASSLGGQGRSTNEKLFF
15 TRBJ2-5 TRBV6-2/TRBV6-3 CASSSSGFAQETQYF
16 TRBJ1-4 TRBV20-1 CSVGAGPAGTNEKLFF
13 TRBJ2-1 TRBV7-7 CASSLGGSTEQFF
17 TRBJ2-3 TRBV20-1 CSARTLTGAAPTDTQYF
16 - TRBV25-1 CASSEGRGSSYNEQYF
14 TRBJ1-6 TRBV2 CASSQGANNSPLHF
15 TRBJ1-1 TRBV15 CATSNRQIMNTEAFF
16 TRBJ1-3 TRBV5-1 CASSLDRPRSGNTIYF
13 TRBJ2-3 TRBV11-3 CASSSIYTDTPYF
16 TRBJ2-7 TRBV20-1 CSARDPETTGGREQYF
15 TRBJ1-2 TRBV7-9 CASSLSTGSNYGYTF
13 TRBJ2-5 TRBV27 CVSSQQVLAGQYF
17 TRBJ2-7 TRBV27 CASSFLIGAGSSYEQYF
13 TRBJ1-1 TRBV10-3 CATAQGRGTEAFF
17 TRBJ2-7 TRBV4-3 CASSQEPRTQISYEQYF
12 TRBJ2-3 TRBV2 CASSESGTKQYF
13 TRBJ1-1 TRBV6-5 CASSYGWGTEAFF
13 TRBJ2-5 TRBV6-5 CASRTSIQETQYF
13 TRBJ2-1 TRBV30 CAWDSGRGNEQFF
11 TRBJ1-6 TRBV13 CASSLGQPLHF
13 TRBJ2-5 TRBV20-1 CSAHFTGQETQYF
14 TRBJ1-6 TRBV13 CASSLGGGYSPLHF
15 TRBJ2-7 TRBV6-2/TRBV6-3 CASSWGTGGIYEQYF
16 TRBJ2-2 TRBV4-3 CASSQEPSTSAGELFF
17 TRBJ2-7 TRBV20-1 CSAGGQGNSGSIYEQYF
15 - TRBV7-2 CASSLDRVMGNEQYF
15 - TRBV5-1 CASSLESDRVNIQYF
15 TRBJ2-5 TRBV15 CATSSDLGQQETQYF
21 TRBJ2-7 TRBV12-3/TRBV12-4 CASREDSPGGLHRPTFYEQYF
17 TRBJ2-2 TRBV4-3 CASSQDMGRTENGELFF
17 TRBJ2-3 TRBV4-1 CASSRQGLAASTDTQYF
13 TRBJ2-5 TRBV7-2 CASSQRTEETQYF
14 TRBJ2-5 TRBV14 CASSQGSLQGTQYF
15 TRBJ2-1 TRBV7-2 CASSLVGTPGETQFF